Detailed here is one TCR beta chain. Its recognized antigen is unknown. No per-base quality is available; no much larger clone lies one base away. The library was generated by the immunoSEQ multiplex PCR assay. TCRdb provides this immuneACCESS table in a form limited to in-frame rearrangements. Some clones are lacking; in checked studies, under half of them reflect an unresolved V gene, and why the rest are absent is not known. In this sample the table shows about 120,000 clones, about 88% of which occur a single time. 2.3% of the sample is taken by the ten largest. From its cysteine to its phenylalanine, the CDR3 spans 13 amino acids. The sequence is cut down to CDR3 DNA, 39 bases in frame from base 1. For CDR1 and CDR2, the germline V gene lists SQVTM and ANQGSEA. The junction shows trimming of 7 bases on V and 9 bases on J, plus 21 bases between the germline ends. The source of the sample is a study of control samples from healthy donors and cancer patients (TCRdb year 2020).

The chain employs TRBV29-1 and TRBJ2-5, and perhaps TRBD2 as D gene, on 5 matching bases. Sequencing was done on a sample of blood. This TCR was sampled from a woman in her 70s in good health. In nucleotides, the sequence is TGCAGCGCCGAGACCCCCTACGACGGGGCCCAGTACTTC. Its coded protein is CSAETPYDGAQYF.